Shown below are 17 T cell receptor beta chains from a single sample sequenced in a study of cytomegalovirus exposure and HLA in healthy donors. The PCR used 60 Vbeta and 13 Jbeta primers. Produced via immunoSEQ multiplex PCR; TCRdb's table is partial and in-frame only. There are hundreds of thousands of clones in the sample; over 75% occur only once, and 1.8% lies in the top ten. Sequenced sample: PBMCs. The receptors here all came from a male donor in good health and CMV-seronegative.

This chain joins TRBV5-1 and TRBJ2-3, with D possibly being TRBD1 (5 bases). In germline, CDR1 is SGHRS, CDR2 YFSETQ. Trimming took off 4 bases at V and 0 bases at J, with 12 bases between the two ends. The length of the CDR3 is 15 residues. The DNA of the CDR3 is TGCGCCAGCAGCCCCCTTCCAGGGAGCACAGATACGCAGTATTTT. This translates into CASSPLPGSTDTQYF. The full variable domain, completed using reference TRBV5-1 and TRBJ2-3, is KAGVTQTPRYLIKTRGQQVTLSCSPISGHRSVSWYQQTPGQGLQFLFEYFSETQRNKGNFPGRFSGRQFSNSRSEMNVSTLELGDSALYLCASSPLPGSTDTQYFGPGTRLTVL.

The chain carries TRBV6-5 and TRBJ1-6, with D possibly being TRBD1 (5 bases). The germline V and J ends were trimmed by 4 bases and 7 bases, with 17 bases remaining between them. The CDR3 sequence is 16 residues long. Per germline, CDR1 MNHEY and CDR2 SVGAGI. The CDR3 loop is CASSFLIPGENSPLHF. CDR3 in DNA: TGTGCCAGCAGTTTCCTTATTCCGGGGGAAAATTCACCCCTCCACTTT.

V usage is TRBV5-1 and J usage is TRBJ2-7; 9 nucleotides align to TRBD1. Germline V gene lookup returns CDR1 SGHRS and CDR2 YFSETQ. V dropped 2 bases and J dropped 3; count of bases not matched to a gene: 3. The CDR3 extends over 14 amino acids. The CDR3 sequence: CASSFGQGFYEQYF. DNA of the CDR3: TGCGCCAGCAGCTTCGGACAGGGGTTCTACGAGCAGTACTTC.

The CDR3 reads CASSYGSGRFPETQYF. In nucleotides, the CDR3 is TGTGCCAGCAGCTACGGTAGCGGGAGGTTCCCCGAGACCCAGTACTTC. J is TRBJ2-5 and V is TRBV2; 10 bases align to TRBD2. The V gene's germline CDR1 is SNHLY and CDR2 FYNNEI. CDR3 length equals 16 residues. Germline trimming cut 6 bases from V and 5 bases from J; bases unmatched to any gene: 12.

There are a few counts of this clone. The chain joins TRBV14 to TRBJ2-3, with TRBD2 identical over 8 bases. The length of the CDR3 is 17 residues. V trimming: 0 bases; J trimming: 4 bases; junction bases outside the gene matches: 9. Germline V CDR1 and CDR2: SGHDN, FVKESK. CDR3 amino acids: CASSQDPPGGRPDTQYF. In DNA, the CDR3 is TGTGCCAGCAGCCAAGACCCTCCGGGAGGGCGCCCAGATACGCAGTATTTT.

This rearrangement joins TRBV30 to TRBJ1-6, with D possibly TRBD1 on 5 matching bases. There are 18 residues in the CDR3. V lost 2 bases and J 0 bases, leaving 17 bases between the germline ends. The V gene's germline CDR1 is GTSNPN and CDR2 SVGIG (reference sequence). CDR3 coding DNA: TGTGCCTGGAGTCCCGAAGGGGCAAGGAGCTCCTATAATTCACCCCTCCACTTT. Encoded protein: CAWSPEGARSSYNSPLHF.

This CDR3 is CASSPRQGWLSEQYF. The CDR3 bases are TGTGCCAGCAGCCCCCGACAGGGGTGGTTATCCGAGCAGTACTTC. This chain uses TRBV7-6 with TRBJ2-7, with 8 bases aligning to TRBD1. The CDR3 sequence is 15 residues long. J was trimmed by 6 bases and V by 5 bases; bases with no gene match: 12. CDR1 SGHVS and CDR2 FNYEAQ come from the germline V gene.

The chain is built from TRBV7-9 and TRBJ2-5; 8 nucleotides line up with TRBD1. V was pared by 6 bases and J by 4 bases, with 13 bases of the junction left unmatched. The CDR3 is made up of 16 amino acids. Germline V gene data show CDR1 as SEHNR and CDR2 as FQNEAQ (reference sequence). As DNA, the CDR3 is TGTGCCAGCAGGGACAGGGAGCCCACTCGTGGAGAGACCCAGTACTTC. This codes for CASRDREPTRGETQYF. Drawing the rest from reference TRBV7-9 and TRBJ2-5, the complete variable domain is DTGVSQNPRHKITKRGQNVTFRCDPISEHNRLYWYRQTLGQGPEFLTYFQNEAQLEKSRLLSDRFSAERPKGSFSTLEIQRTEQGDSAMYLCASRDREPTRGETQYFGPGTRLLVL.

The chain is built from TRBV19 and TRBJ2-5, with 7 bases matching TRBD1. V lost 4 bases to trimming and J lost 3 bases; unmatched junction nucleotides: 5. Germline V gene sequence: CDR1 LNHDA, CDR2 SQIVND (reference sequence). The CDR3 spans 14 residues. The CDR3 nucleotides are TGTGCCAGTAGTACTTATCAGGGGGAAGAGACCCAGTACTTC. Translation: CASSTYQGEETQYF.

The CDR3 spells CASSSETPRGIESYEQYF. DNA for the CDR3: TGTGCCAGCAGCTCAGAGACACCAAGGGGGATTGAGTCCTACGAGCAGTACTTC. V is TRBV7-2 and J is TRBJ2-7; perhaps TRBD1 as D (6 bases). The CDR3 consists of 18 residues. Deletions cut 4 bases from V and 1 base from J, with 23 bases between. Germline V lookup: CDR1 SGHTA, CDR2 FQGNSA. Full variable domain (remainder filled in from reference TRBV7-2 and TRBJ2-7): GAGVSQSPSNKVTEKGKDVELRCDPISGHTALYWYRQSLGQGLEFLIYFQGNSAPDKSGLPSDRFSAERTGGSVSTLTIQRTQQEDSAVYLCASSSETPRGIESYEQYFGPGTRLTVT.

The V and J genes are TRBV9 and TRBJ2-1, with D perhaps matching TRBD2 (5 bases). V lost 1 base and J lost 6, with 11 bases in between. The CDR3 is made up of 14 amino acids. CDR1 SGDLS and CDR2 YYNGEE come from the germline V gene. This chain's CDR3 is CASSVSVASNEQFF. CDR3 coding DNA: TGTGCCAGCAGCGTATCAGTAGCGAGCAATGAGCAGTTCTTC. The full variable domain, with the rest looked up from reference TRBV9 and TRBJ2-1, is DSGVTQTPKHLITATGQRVTLRCSPRSGDLSVYWYQQSLDQGLQFLIQYYNGEERAKGNILERFSAQQFPDLHSELNLSSLELGDSALYFCASSVSVASNEQFFGPGTRLTVL.

About this clone: One junction end disagrees with the germline gene, perhaps due to a read error. The J gene is TRBJ2-3, the V gene TRBV7-9; a possible D gene is TRBD2 (5 bases). The CDR3 totals 15 residues. In germline, CDR1 is SEHNR, CDR2 FQNEAQ (reference sequence). The CDR3 here is CSSSPGDRGTDTQYF. DNA for the CDR3: TGTTCCAGCAGCCCCGGGGATAGAGGCACAGATACGCAGTATTTT.

The CDR3 here is CASSIGYGRGETQYF. In DNA form, the CDR3 reads TGTGCCAGTAGTATCGGTTACGGTCGAGGAGAGACCCAGTACTTC. The chain recombines TRBV19 with TRBJ2-5; D not resolved. CDR3 size: 15 residues. V was pared by 3 bases and J by 4 bases, with 15 bases between. The germline V gene has CDR1 LNHDA and CDR2 SQIVND (reference sequence).

The V call is TRBV4-3, the J call TRBJ1-2; D is perhaps TRBD1 (5 bases). The CDR3 sequence is 14 residues long. In germline, CDR1 is LGHNA, CDR2 YSLEER. The V gene lost 3 bases and the J gene lost 1 base, with 9 bases spanning the gap. CDR3 region: CASSQTANNYGYTF. CDR3 nucleotides: TGCGCCAGCAGCCAGACAGCCAATAACTATGGCTACACCTTC.

This chain connects TRBV5-1 to TRBJ2-3, with a weak D call TRBD2 (6 bases). The CDR3 extends over 16 amino acids. Germline V lookup: CDR1 SGHRS, CDR2 YFSETQ. Trimming took 0 bases from V and 0 from J, leaving 11 bases between them. In DNA form, the CDR3 reads TGCGCCAGCAGCTTGGTCGGGGCGGGAAGCACAGATACGCAGTATTTT. Protein: CASSLVGAGSTDTQYF.

This clone has only a few counts. The chain's CDR3 is CASSLLETQYF. The CDR3, as DNA: TGTGCCAGCAGCTTGCTGGAGACCCAGTACTTC. This sequence joins TRBV5-6 and TRBJ2-5; no clear D. V was trimmed by 1 base and J by 5 bases, leaving 3 bases between them. The CDR3 covers 11 residues. CDR1 SGHDT and CDR2 YYEEEE come from the germline V gene.

This clone occurred a few times. The chain combines TRBV5-1 with TRBJ1-2; 7 bases agree with TRBD1. The CDR3 loop spans 15 amino acids. The V gene end was trimmed by 2 bases and the J gene end by 4 bases; junction bases not matched to a gene: 8. In germline, CDR1 is SGHRS, CDR2 YFSETQ. DNA of the CDR3: TGCGCCAGCAGCTTAAACCCGACAGGGCTCTATGGCTACACCTTC. Protein sequence: CASSLNPTGLYGYTF. The entire variable domain, with the rest obtained from reference TRBV5-1 and TRBJ1-2, is as follows: KAGVTQTPRYLIKTRGQQVTLSCSPISGHRSVSWYQQTPGQGLQFLFEYFSETQRNKGNFPGRFSGRQFSNSRSEMNVSTLELGDSALYLCASSLNPTGLYGYTFGSGTRLTVV.